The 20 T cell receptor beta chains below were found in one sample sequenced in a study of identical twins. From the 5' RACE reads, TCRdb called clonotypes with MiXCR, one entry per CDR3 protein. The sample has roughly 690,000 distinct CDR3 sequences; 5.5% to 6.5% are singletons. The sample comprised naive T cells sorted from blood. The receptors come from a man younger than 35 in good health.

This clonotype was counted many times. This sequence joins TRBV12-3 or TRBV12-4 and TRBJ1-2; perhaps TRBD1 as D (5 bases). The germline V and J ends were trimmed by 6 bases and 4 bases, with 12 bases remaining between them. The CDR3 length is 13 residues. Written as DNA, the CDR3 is TGTGCCAGCAGGGCAGGGAGGGTCTATGGCTACACCTTC. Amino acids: CASRAGRVYGYTF.

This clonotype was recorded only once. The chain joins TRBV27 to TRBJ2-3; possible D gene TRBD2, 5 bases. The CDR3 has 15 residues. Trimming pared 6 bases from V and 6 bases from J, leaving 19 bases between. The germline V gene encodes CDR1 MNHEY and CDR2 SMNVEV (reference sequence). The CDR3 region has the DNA TGTGCCAGCAGCCCCCGAGGGCCTGGAAGGGATACGCAGTATTTT. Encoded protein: CASSPRGPGRDTQYF.

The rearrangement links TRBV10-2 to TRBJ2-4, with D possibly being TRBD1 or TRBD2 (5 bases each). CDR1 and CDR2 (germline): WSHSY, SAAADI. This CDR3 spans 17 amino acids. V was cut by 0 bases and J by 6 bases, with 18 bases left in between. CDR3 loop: CASSESMEFRDANIQYF. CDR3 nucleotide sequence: TGCGCCAGCAGTGAGTCGATGGAATTCCGGGACGCAAACATTCAGTACTTC.

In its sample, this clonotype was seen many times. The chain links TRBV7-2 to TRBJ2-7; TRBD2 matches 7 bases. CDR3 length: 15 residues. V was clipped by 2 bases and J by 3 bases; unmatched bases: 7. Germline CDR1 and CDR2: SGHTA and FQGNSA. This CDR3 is CASSLHGSGNYEQYF. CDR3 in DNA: TGTGCCAGCAGCTTACATGGGAGCGGGAACTACGAGCAGTACTTC.

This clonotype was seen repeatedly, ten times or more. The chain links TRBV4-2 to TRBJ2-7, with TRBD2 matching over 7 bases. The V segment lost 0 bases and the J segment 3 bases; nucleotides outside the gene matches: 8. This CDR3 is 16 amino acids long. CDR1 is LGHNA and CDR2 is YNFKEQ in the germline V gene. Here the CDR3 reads CASSQDIGLVGYEQYF. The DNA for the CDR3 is TGTGCCAGCAGCCAAGATATCGGACTAGTAGGCTACGAGCAGTACTTC.

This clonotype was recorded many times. The CDR3 sequence is CASSQGLAGIDTQYF. The CDR3 DNA sequence: TGCGCCAGCAGCCAAGGACTAGCGGGTATAGATACGCAGTATTTT. The rearrangement uses TRBV4-3 and TRBJ2-3, with TRBD2 matching over 10 bases. The CDR3 spans 15 residues. CDR1 and CDR2 from the germline V gene are LGHNA and YSLEER. Trimming cost V 1 base and J 5 bases; bases outside gene matches: 3.

CDR3 coding DNA: TGTGCCACCAGCGCCCAGGGTAGCAATCAGCCCCAGCATTTT. Amino acid sequence: CATSAQGSNQPQHF. The rearrangement links TRBV24-1 to TRBJ1-5; weak D call: TRBD1 (5 bases). Germline CDR1 is KGHDR and CDR2 is SFDVKD. The CDR3 has 14 amino acids. Trimming removed 7 bases at V and 0 bases at J, with 9 bases between.

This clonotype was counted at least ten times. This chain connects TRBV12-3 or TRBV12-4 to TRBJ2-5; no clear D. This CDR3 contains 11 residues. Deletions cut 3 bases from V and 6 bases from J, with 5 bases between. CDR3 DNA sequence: TGTGCCAGCAGTTTCGATAAGACCCAGTACTTC. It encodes CASSFDKTQYF.

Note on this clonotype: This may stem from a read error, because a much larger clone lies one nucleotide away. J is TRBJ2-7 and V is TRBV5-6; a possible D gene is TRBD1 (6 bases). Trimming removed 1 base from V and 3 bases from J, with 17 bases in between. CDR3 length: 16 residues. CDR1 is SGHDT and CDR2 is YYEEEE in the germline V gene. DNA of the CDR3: TGTGCCAGCAGCTTGACCGCGCAGGGGACATTCTACGAGCAGTACTTC. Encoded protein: CASSLTAQGTFYEQYF.

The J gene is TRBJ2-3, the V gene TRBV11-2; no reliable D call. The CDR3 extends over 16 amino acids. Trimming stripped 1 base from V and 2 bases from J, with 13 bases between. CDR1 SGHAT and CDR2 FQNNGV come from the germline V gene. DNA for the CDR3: TGTGCCAGCAGCTTAGGGGCCTGGGGATACACAGATACGCAGTATTTT. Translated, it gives CASSLGAWGYTDTQYF.

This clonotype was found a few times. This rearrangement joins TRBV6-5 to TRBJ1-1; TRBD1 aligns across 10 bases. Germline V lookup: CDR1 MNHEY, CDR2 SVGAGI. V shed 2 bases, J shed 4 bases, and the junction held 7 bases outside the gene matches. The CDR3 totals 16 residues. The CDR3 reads CASSYARDRGSTEAFF. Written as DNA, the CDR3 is TGTGCCAGCAGTTACGCCCGGGACAGGGGTAGCACTGAAGCTTTCTTT.

The CDR3 DNA reads TGTGCCAGCAGCCCCCTCCCAGGGATTATGAACACTGAAGCTTTCTTT. This gives the protein CASSPLPGIMNTEAFF. The rearrangement links TRBV5-4 to TRBJ1-1, with D perhaps matching TRBD1 (5 bases). Germline-derived CDR1 and CDR2 are SGHNT and YYREEE (reference sequence). Trimming removed 4 bases from V and 0 bases from J, with 16 bases in between. CDR3 length: 16 amino acids.

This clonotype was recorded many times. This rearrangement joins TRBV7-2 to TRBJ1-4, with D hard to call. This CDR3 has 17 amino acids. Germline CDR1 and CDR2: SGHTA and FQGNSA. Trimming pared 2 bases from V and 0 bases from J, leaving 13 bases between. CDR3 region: CASSLNLLASTNEKLFF. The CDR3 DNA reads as TGTGCCAGCAGCTTAAATTTATTGGCTTCAACTAATGAAAAACTGTTTTTT.

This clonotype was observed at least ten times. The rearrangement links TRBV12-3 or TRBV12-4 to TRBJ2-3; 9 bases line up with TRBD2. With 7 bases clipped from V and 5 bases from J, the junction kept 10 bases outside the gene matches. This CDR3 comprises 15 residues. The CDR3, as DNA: TGTGCCAGCACCCTTGTAGCGGGAGTTGGAGATACGCAGTATTTT. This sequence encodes CASTLVAGVGDTQYF.

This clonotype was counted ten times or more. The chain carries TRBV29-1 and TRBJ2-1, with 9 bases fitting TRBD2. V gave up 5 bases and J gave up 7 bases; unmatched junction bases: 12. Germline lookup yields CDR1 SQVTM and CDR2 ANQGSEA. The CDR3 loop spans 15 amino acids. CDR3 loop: CSVYGGGAGGNEQFF. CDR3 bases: TGCAGCGTTTACGGAGGAGGGGCGGGAGGGAATGAGCAGTTCTTC.

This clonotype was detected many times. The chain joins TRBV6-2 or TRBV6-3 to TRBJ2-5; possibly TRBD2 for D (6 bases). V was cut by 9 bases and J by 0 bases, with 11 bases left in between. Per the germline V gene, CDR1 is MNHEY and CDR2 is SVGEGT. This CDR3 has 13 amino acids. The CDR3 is CASSRDYQETQYF. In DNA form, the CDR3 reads TGTGCCAGTAGCCGGGACTACCAAGAGACCCAGTACTTC.

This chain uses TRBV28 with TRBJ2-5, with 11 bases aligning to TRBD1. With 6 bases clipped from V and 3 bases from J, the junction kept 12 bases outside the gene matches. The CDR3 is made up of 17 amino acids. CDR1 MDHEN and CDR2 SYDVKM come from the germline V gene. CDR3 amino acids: CASSQPGTGGSEETQYF. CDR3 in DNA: TGTGCCAGCAGCCAGCCCGGGACAGGGGGTTCAGAAGAGACCCAGTACTTC. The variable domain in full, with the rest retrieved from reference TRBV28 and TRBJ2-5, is DVKVTQSSRYLVKRTGEKVFLECVQDMDHENMFWYRQDPGLGLRLIYFSYDVKMKEKGDIPEGYSVSREKKERFSLILESASTNQTSMYLCASSQPGTGGSEETQYFGPGTRLLVL.

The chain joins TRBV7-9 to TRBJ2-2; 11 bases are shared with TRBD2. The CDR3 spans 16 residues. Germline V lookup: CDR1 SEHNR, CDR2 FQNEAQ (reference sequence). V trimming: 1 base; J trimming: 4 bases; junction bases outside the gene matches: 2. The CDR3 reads CASSLVGTSGTGELFF. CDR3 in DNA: TGTGCCAGCAGCTTAGTTGGGACTAGCGGCACCGGGGAGCTGTTTTTT.

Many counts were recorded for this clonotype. The DNA of the CDR3 is TGCAGTGCCTTAAGGGGGGTAGGCACCGGGGAGCTGTTTTTT. Translated, it gives CSALRGVGTGELFF. The chain links TRBV20-1 to TRBJ2-2; D is perhaps TRBD1 or TRBD2 (6 bases each). The CDR3 covers 14 residues. Germline CDR1 reads DFQATT; CDR2 reads SNEGSKA (reference sequence). V was shortened by 6 bases and J by 4 bases, with 15 bases between the two germline ends.

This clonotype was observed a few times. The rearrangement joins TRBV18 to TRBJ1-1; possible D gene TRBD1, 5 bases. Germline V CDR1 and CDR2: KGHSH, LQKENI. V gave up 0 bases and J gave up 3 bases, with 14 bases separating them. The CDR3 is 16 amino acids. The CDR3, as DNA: TGTGCCAGCTCACCACCCCAGGCCTGGGGCCACACTGAAGCTTTCTTT. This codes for CASSPPQAWGHTEAFF.